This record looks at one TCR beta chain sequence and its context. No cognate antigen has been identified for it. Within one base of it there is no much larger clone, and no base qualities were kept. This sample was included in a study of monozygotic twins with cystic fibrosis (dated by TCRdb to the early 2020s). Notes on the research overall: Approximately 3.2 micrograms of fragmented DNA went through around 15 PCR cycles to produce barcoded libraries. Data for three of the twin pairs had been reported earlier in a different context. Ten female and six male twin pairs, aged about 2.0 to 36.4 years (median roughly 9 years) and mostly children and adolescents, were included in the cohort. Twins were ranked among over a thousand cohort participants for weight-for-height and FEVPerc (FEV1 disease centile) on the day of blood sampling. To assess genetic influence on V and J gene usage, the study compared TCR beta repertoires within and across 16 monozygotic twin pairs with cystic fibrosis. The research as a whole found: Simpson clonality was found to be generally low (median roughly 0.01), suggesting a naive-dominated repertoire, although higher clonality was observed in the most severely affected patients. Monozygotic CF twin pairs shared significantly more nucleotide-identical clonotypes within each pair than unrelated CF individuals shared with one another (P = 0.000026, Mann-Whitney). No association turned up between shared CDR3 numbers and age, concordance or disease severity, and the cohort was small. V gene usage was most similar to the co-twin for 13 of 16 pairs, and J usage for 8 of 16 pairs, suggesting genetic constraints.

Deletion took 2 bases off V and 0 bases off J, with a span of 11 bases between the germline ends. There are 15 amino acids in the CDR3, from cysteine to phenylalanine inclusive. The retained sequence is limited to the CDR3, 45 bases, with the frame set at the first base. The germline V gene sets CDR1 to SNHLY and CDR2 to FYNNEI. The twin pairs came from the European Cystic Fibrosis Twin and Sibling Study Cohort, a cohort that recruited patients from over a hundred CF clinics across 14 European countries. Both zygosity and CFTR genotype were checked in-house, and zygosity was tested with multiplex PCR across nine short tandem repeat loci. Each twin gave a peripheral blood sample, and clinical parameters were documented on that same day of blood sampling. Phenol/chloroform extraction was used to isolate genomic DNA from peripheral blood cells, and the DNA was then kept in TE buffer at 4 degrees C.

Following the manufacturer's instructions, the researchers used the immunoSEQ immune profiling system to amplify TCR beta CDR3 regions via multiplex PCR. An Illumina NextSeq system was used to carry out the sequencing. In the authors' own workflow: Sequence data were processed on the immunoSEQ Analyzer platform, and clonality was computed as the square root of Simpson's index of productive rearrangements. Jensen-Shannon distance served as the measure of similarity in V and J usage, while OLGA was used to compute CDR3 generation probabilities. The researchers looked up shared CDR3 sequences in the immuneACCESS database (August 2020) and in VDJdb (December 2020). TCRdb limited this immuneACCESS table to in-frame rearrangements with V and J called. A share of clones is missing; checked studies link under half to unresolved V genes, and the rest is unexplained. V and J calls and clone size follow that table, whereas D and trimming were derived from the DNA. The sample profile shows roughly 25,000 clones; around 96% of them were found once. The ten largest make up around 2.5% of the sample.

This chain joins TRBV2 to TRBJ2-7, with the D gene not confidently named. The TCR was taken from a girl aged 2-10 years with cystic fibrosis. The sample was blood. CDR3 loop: CASSESWPGSYEQYF. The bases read TGTGCCAGCAGTGAAAGCTGGCCGGGCTCCTACGAGCAGTACTTC.